The entry that follows covers one TCR beta chain sequence. The target of this receptor is not known. There are no base qualities to consult, and no much larger clone falls within one base. Tumor libraries used mostly about 4.8 ug of input genomic DNA for survey sequencing, with two replicates per sample. Following the manufacturer's instructions, the team built TCRbeta libraries using the immunoSEQ hsTCRbeta kit. The completed libraries were mixed into a single pool at 3 nM, then sequenced with an Illumina NovaSeq 6000 S4 flow cell. In the original analysis: Raw data preprocessing and quality control were performed with the immunoSEQ Analyzer. The analysis was restricted to productive rearrangements, with each unique CDR3 amino acid sequence defining a clonotype. Repertoire clonality was estimated as the Gini-Simpson index, computed with the R package tcR. Student's t test was used to compare Gini indices, and Pearson correlation was used to assess associations with tumor size change. TCRdb stores this immuneACCESS table with in-frame sequences only. Part of the clones is absent; in the studies checked, under half of the shortfall reflects unresolved V genes, and no reason is known for the rest. The V and J calls and clone size are taken from that table; D and trimming were inferred from the DNA. This sample has around 5,700 clones in its table, and roughly 61% of those were observed once. The ten top clones hold 7.2% of the sample.

These data are taken from a study of neoadjuvant anti-PD-1 for oral cavity cancer (dated by TCRdb to the early 2020s). Broadly, across the study: Before undergoing curative-intent surgical resection, most patients got three to four biweekly nivolumab doses at 3 mg/kg. For patients who did not progress, a fourth nivolumab dose was given around day 43, followed by definitive surgical resection on days 50-56. Under RECIST 1.1, a patient counted as a responder if showing complete response, partial response or stable disease, and as a non-responder if showing progression. There were about a dozen patients in the parent correlative cohort, and the response rate was 30% to 35%.

V lost 2 bases and J lost 7 bases; the stretch between them is 13 bases long. CDR1 SGHKS and CDR2 YYEKEE were looked up in the germline V gene (reference sequence). The CDR3 holds 14 amino acids from the cysteine to the phenylalanine. Kept here is only the CDR3 DNA, which spans 42 bases and is read in frame from base 1. In light of the paper, this sample's time point label describes: after neoadjuvant nivolumab, at surgical resection. None of the patients had received prior systemic or radiation treatment, and all were newly diagnosed with stage II-IVA oral cavity squamous cell carcinoma. The cohort was made up of patients with locally advanced, HPV-negative oral cavity squamous cell carcinoma. The samples were obtained from a longitudinal correlative study of a single-arm phase II trial testing neoadjuvant nivolumab in oral cavity squamous cell carcinoma. Subject-matched pre- and post-treatment PBMCs and tumors from three responders and three non-responders underwent genomic DNA-based TCRbeta sequencing. Genomic DNA was isolated from tumor tissue using the Maxwell RSC DNA from Tissue kit.

The investigation overall reported the following: Only three patients per response group were included in the TCR analyses, and larger cohorts for validation were called for by the authors. Greater tumor shrinkage correlated with larger post-treatment sizes of preexisting intratumoral clones, which suggests that expansion of preexisting clones contributed to response. Higher pretreatment blood Treg/Th17 ratios correlated with both higher pretreatment blood TCRbeta clonality and lower post-treatment tumor TCRbeta clonality.

The receptor comes from a person aged 40 to 85 with oral cavity squamous cell carcinoma. The chain joins TRBV5-5 to TRBJ1-5; TRBD1 is a possible D gene, resting on 6 matching bases. The source material was tumor tissue, sampled after nivolumab (anti-PD-1) treatment. The DNA reads TGTGCCAGCAGCTTCTCCAGCCAGGGGCAGCCCCAGCATTTT. Translated, this is CASSFSSQGQPQHF.